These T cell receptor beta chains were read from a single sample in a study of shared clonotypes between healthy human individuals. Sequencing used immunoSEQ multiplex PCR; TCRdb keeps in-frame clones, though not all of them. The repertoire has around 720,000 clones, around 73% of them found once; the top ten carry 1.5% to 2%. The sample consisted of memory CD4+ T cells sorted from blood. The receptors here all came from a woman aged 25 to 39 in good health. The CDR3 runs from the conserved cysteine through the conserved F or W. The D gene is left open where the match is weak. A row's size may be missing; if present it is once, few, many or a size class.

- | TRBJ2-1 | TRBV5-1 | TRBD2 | CASSSNLAGVGNEQFF | TGCGCCAGCAGCTCAAATCTAGCGGGAGTCGGGAATGAGCAGTTCTTC
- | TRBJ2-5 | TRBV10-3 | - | CAISVGAGVNRETQYF | TGTGCCATCAGTGTGGGGGCAGGGGTGAATCGAGAGACCCAGTACTTC
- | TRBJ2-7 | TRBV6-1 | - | CASSTLGGLYEQYF | TGTGCCAGCAGTACCCTCGGCGGGCTTTACGAGCAGTACTTC
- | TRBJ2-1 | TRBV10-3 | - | CAISESAASSYNEQFF | TGTGCCATCAGTGAGTCGGCAGCTAGCTCCTACAATGAGCAGTTCTTC
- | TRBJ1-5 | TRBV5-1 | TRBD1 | CASSPGTENQPQHF | TGCGCCAGCAGCCCTGGGACAGAAAATCAGCCCCAGCATTTT
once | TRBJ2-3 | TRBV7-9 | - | CASTDGADTQYF | TGTGCCAGCACCGACGGTGCAGATACGCAGTATTTT
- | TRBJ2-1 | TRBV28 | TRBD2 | CASRSGTINEQFF | TGTGCCAGCAGGTCCGGGACTATAAATGAGCAGTTCTTC
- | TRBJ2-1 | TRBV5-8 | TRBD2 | CASSRFAPSGSSYNEQFF | TGTGCCAGCAGCCGTTTCGCCCCTAGCGGGAGTTCCTACAATGAGCAGTTCTTC
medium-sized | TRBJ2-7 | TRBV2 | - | CASSEAGGQYEQYF | TGTGCCAGCAGTGAAGCGGGCGGACAATACGAGCAGTACTTC
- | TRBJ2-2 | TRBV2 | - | CASSARWNTGELFF | TGTGCCAGCAGTGCCCGCTGGAACACCGGGGAGCTGTTTTTT
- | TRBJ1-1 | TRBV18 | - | CASSPTHGLMNTEAFF | TGTGCCAGCTCACCCACACATGGACTGATGAACACTGAAGCTTTCTTT
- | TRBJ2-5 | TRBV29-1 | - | CSARELEETQYF | TGCAGCGCTAGGGAGCTAGAAGAGACCCAGTACTTC
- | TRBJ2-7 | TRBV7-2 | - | CASSPWTASYEQYF | TGTGCCAGCAGCCCATGGACAGCCTCCTACGAGCAGTACTTC